What follows is one TCR beta chain and its context. This clonotype came up many times. Its antigen is not yet known. It has no much larger one-base neighbor in the sample; base qualities were not kept. Per the germline V gene, MGHRA is the CDR1 and YSYEKL is the CDR2. The CDR3 runs 14 amino acids, cysteine and phenylalanine included. The DNA shown is the 42-base CDR3, in frame from base 1. V is cut back by 4 bases and J by 3 bases, with 4 bases in the junction unmatched. These data belong to a study of blood T cells in healthy people across ages (dated by TCRdb to between 2015 and 2017). In terms of the full investigation: In model experiments, template switching captured roughly one uniquely barcoded TCR beta cDNA molecule for every two T cells. Using deep sequencing normalized with unique cDNA molecular identifiers, the study measured how TCR beta repertoire diversity changes with age. The donors were split into four age groups: young (average about 16 years), middle-aged (roughly 42), aged (more than 60) and long-lived (roughly 77). To avoid experimental bias, donors of different ages were distributed randomly across sequencing lanes. For two donors (one aged 18 to 29 and one aged 80 or older), the study analyzed two additional independent replicas of 1 million unique cDNA reads from the same blood draw. Points the paper makes about the study in general: Because profiling used bulk unsorted PBMCs, naive and antigen-experienced compartments could not be compared conclusively. As age increased, observed TCR beta diversity per million T cells dropped in a roughly linear way, and a significant reduction was already evident by age around 41. The CMV infection status of donors was not known, potentially confounding age-related changes in expanded clonotypes. The percentage of naive T cells measured by flow cytometry correlated strongly with observed TCR beta diversity. Estimates of total diversity from one million sequenced T cells were regarded as lower bounds and underestimates. Compared with the aged group, the long-lived group had more naive CD4+ T cells, fewer expanded clones and increased TCR diversity, suggesting age selection.

The library was generated by 5' RACE. The sequencer was an Illumina HiSeq 2500. A second roughly 7 to 12 cycle PCR used a sample-barcoded 5' primer and a J-beta primer mix. A template-switch 5' adaptor carrying 12 random nucleotides introduced a unique molecular identifier onto each TCR beta cDNA molecule. Each sample yielded at least 2.5 million CDR3-containing paired-end reads. First-strand cDNA synthesis was performed from all RNA using the Mint cDNA synthesis kit, with priming by a TRBC-specific oligonucleotide. After uracil-DNA glycosylase treatment, a first 18-cycle PCR used universal primers M1SS and BC2_uni_R on all cDNA. For the original study's pipeline: Normalization of each sample was performed by random selection of 1 million high-quality reads, each carrying a distinct molecular identifier. Instead of being binned into consensus sequences, reads that shared molecular identifiers were thrown out. MiTCR, run with a Q25 quality threshold and the strictest error-elimination algorithm, handled CDR3 identification, clonotype clustering and error correction. A nonparametric unseen species model using Euler transformation provided a lower-bound estimate of total TCR beta diversity. TCRdb ran its own pipeline on the public reads, namely fastp trimming at Q25 and MiXCR clone calling, and kept in-frame beta chains. When rows share a CDR3 protein, they turn into one entry using the most common DNA and genes. TCRdb's processing, not the authors', yielded these V and J calls. For this sample the table gives around 790,000 distinct CDR3 sequences, of which approximately 44% were detected only once. The ten largest clones capture around 21% of the sample.

The 39 donors, aged about 6 to 100 years, were systemically healthy Caucasian individuals from Russia. About 10 milliliters of peripheral blood were collected from each donor into EDTA-treated Vacutainer tubes. Ficoll-Paque density-gradient centrifugation was used to isolate PBMCs, with at least 6.5 million per sample. Total RNA, at least 5 micrograms per sample, was extracted from PBMCs with Trizol reagent. For every donor, an aliquot of PBMCs went through flow cytometry to measure the percentages of naive CD45RAhigh/CD27high T cells. The rearrangement combines TRBV4-1 with TRBJ2-7, and 9 junction bases match TRBD1. The clonotype was recovered from a man aged 60 to 75 in good health. The sequenced sample consisted of blood. The bases read TGCGCCAGCAGCCTAGTGGGACAGGGCTACGAGCAGTACTTC. It codes for CASSLVGQGYEQYF.